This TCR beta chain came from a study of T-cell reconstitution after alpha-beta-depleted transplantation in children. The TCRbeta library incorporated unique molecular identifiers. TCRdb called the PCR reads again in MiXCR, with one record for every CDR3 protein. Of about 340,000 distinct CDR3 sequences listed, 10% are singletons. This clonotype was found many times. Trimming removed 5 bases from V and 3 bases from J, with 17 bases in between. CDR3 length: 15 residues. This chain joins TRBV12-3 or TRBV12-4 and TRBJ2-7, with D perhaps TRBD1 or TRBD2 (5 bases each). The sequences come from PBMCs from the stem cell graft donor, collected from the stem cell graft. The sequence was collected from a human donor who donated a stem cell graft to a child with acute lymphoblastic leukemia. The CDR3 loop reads CASSEGPQSIYEQYF. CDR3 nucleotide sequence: TGTGCCAGCAGTGAGGGACCTCAATCTATCTACGAGCAGTACTTC.